The rows below give T cell receptor beta chains drawn from one sample of a study of blood T cells in healthy people across ages. MiXCR was run by TCRdb on the 5' RACE reads, yielding one entry per CDR3 protein. The repertoire holds roughly 930,000 distinct CDR3 sequences, about 48% seen once, with under 15% in the top ten. Sequences were obtained from blood. The receptors stem from a man under 40 in good health. CDR3s include the opening cysteine and the closing phenylalanine or tryptophan. D genes are given only for firm matches. Not every row has a clone size; where given, it reads once, few, many or a size class.

j_gene: TRBJ2-7
v_gene: TRBV28
d_gene: TRBD1
abundance: few
CDR3aa: CASSSPTGWGYEQYF
CDR3nt: TGTGCCAGCAGTTCCCCGACAGGGTGGGGTTACGAGCAGTACTTC

j_gene: TRBJ2-3
v_gene: TRBV3-1
d_gene: TRBD1
abundance: many
CDR3aa: CASSQQQGTGTDTQYF
CDR3nt: TGTGCCAGCAGCCAACAACAGGGGACAGGCACAGATACGCAGTATTTT

j_gene: TRBJ1-5
v_gene: TRBV20-1
d_gene: TRBD1
abundance: NA
CDR3aa: CSARGGQVSNQPQHF
CDR3nt: TGCAGTGCTAGAGGCGGACAGGTTAGCAATCAGCCCCAGCATTTT

j_gene: TRBJ1-2
v_gene: TRBV4-1
d_gene: TRBD1
abundance: NA
CDR3aa: CASSQGQGGDDGYTF
CDR3nt: TGCGCCAGCAGCCAAGGGCAGGGGGGGGATGACGGCTACACCTTC

j_gene: TRBJ2-7
v_gene: TRBV7-2
d_gene: TRBD2
abundance: NA
CDR3aa: CASSHSGTSGGHGYEQYF
CDR3nt: TGTGCCAGCAGCCACTCTGGAACTAGCGGGGGGCATGGCTACGAGCAGTACTTC

j_gene: TRBJ1-2
v_gene: TRBV4-2
d_gene: NA
abundance: NA
CDR3aa: CASSQEGGGRGSYGYTF
CDR3nt: TGTGCCAGCAGCCAAGAAGGCGGAGGGAGGGGTTCCTATGGCTACACCTTC

j_gene: TRBJ2-3
v_gene: TRBV7-2
d_gene: TRBD2
abundance: many
CDR3aa: CASSLAGSGGPTDTQYF
CDR3nt: TGTGCCAGCAGCTTAGCGGGGTCGGGGGGGCCAACAGATACGCAGTATTTT

j_gene: TRBJ2-5
v_gene: TRBV5-1
d_gene: NA
abundance: NA
CDR3aa: CASSWARQETQYF
CDR3nt: TGCGCCAGCAGCTGGGCCAGACAAGAGACCCAGTACTTC

j_gene: TRBJ2-2
v_gene: TRBV20-1
d_gene: NA
abundance: once
CDR3aa: CSASGLHPGELFF
CDR3nt: TGCAGTGCTAGTGGCCTTCACCCCGGGGAGCTGTTTTTT

j_gene: TRBJ1-5
v_gene: TRBV7-9
d_gene: NA
abundance: NA
CDR3aa: CASGRTGNQPQHF
CDR3nt: TGTGCCAGCGGACGGACGGGCAATCAGCCCCAGCATTTT

j_gene: TRBJ2-1
v_gene: TRBV11-1
d_gene: NA
abundance: few
CDR3aa: CASSQTRDFYNEQFF
CDR3nt: TGTGCCAGCAGCCAGACGAGGGATTTCTACAATGAGCAGTTCTTC

j_gene: TRBJ1-2
v_gene: TRBV7-2
d_gene: NA
abundance: NA
CDR3aa: CASRPGGPAAYGYTF
CDR3nt: TGTGCCAGCAGACCCGGTGGTCCGGCAGCCTATGGCTACACCTTC

j_gene: TRBJ2-1
v_gene: TRBV5-4
d_gene: TRBD1
abundance: few
CDR3aa: CASSHGDREGEQFF
CDR3nt: TGTGCCAGCAGCCACGGGGACAGGGAAGGTGAGCAGTTCTTC

j_gene: TRBJ2-5
v_gene: TRBV29-1
d_gene: NA
abundance: NA
CDR3aa: CSVEAGGEETQYF
CDR3nt: TGCAGCGTTGAGGCCGGGGGAGAAGAGACCCAGTACTTC

j_gene: TRBJ2-7
v_gene: TRBV20-1
d_gene: NA
abundance: many
CDR3aa: CSARDYASPLYEQYF
CDR3nt: TGCAGTGCTAGAGATTACGCTAGTCCCCTCTACGAGCAGTACTTC

j_gene: TRBJ2-1
v_gene: TRBV6-1
d_gene: NA
abundance: NA
CDR3aa: CASNPSARLGEQFF
CDR3nt: TGTGCCAGCAACCCTAGCGCCAGGTTAGGTGAGCAGTTCTTC

j_gene: TRBJ2-5
v_gene: TRBV4-2
d_gene: NA
abundance: once
CDR3aa: CASSQVWQAQETQYF
CDR3nt: TGTGCCAGCAGCCAAGTTTGGCAGGCCCAAGAGACCCAGTACTTC

j_gene: TRBJ2-7
v_gene: TRBV29-1
d_gene: NA
abundance: NA
CDR3aa: CSVEEGGTGSYEQYF
CDR3nt: TGCAGCGTTGAAGAGGGAGGGACAGGCTCCTACGAGCAGTACTTC

j_gene: TRBJ1-6
v_gene: TRBV20-1
d_gene: NA
abundance: NA
CDR3aa: CSARADMGDFSPLHF
CDR3nt: TGCAGTGCTAGGGCAGACATGGGAGATTTTTCACCCCTCCACTTT

j_gene: TRBJ1-1
v_gene: TRBV6-1
d_gene: NA
abundance: NA
CDR3aa: CASRAPTTGMMNTEAFF
CDR3nt: TGTGCCAGCAGGGCCCCAACGACAGGAATGATGAACACTGAAGCTTTCTTT

j_gene: TRBJ2-7
v_gene: TRBV4-1
d_gene: NA
abundance: NA
CDR3aa: CASSQDPGSSYERYF
CDR3nt: TGCGCCAGCAGCCAAGATCCAGGTAGCTCCTACGAGCGGTACTTC

j_gene: TRBJ1-6
v_gene: TRBV5-1
d_gene: NA
abundance: NA
CDR3aa: CASSLEVGVSSPLHF
CDR3nt: TGCGCCAGCAGCTTGGAGGTGGGAGTGAGTTCACCCCTCCACTTT

j_gene: TRBJ1-5
v_gene: TRBV4-2
d_gene: NA
abundance: once
CDR3aa: CASSQDRARTSNQPQHF
CDR3nt: TGTGCCAGCAGCCAAGATCGAGCCCGGACTAGCAATCAGCCCCAGCATTTT

j_gene: TRBJ2-1
v_gene: TRBV4-3
d_gene: NA
abundance: many
CDR3aa: CASSQDWNEQFF
CDR3nt: TGCGCCAGCAGCCAAGATTGGAATGAGCAGTTCTTC

j_gene: TRBJ2-3
v_gene: TRBV4-1
d_gene: TRBD2
abundance: NA
CDR3aa: CASSLGTSGGWDTQYF
CDR3nt: TGCGCCAGCAGCCTGGGGACTAGCGGGGGGTGGGATACGCAGTATTTT

j_gene: TRBJ2-7
v_gene: TRBV6-2/TRBV6-3
d_gene: NA
abundance: NA
CDR3aa: CASSPPLRQSYEQYF
CDR3nt: TGTGCCAGCAGTCCCCCTCTAAGGCAGTCCTACGAGCAGTACTTC

j_gene: TRBJ2-1
v_gene: TRBV5-1
d_gene: NA
abundance: few
CDR3aa: CASMNSDHNEQFF
CDR3nt: TGCGCCAGCATGAACTCCGATCACAATGAGCAGTTCTTC

j_gene: TRBJ1-4
v_gene: TRBV27
d_gene: NA
abundance: few
CDR3aa: CASSSERASGGEKLFF
CDR3nt: TGTGCCAGCAGCTCCGAGCGGGCCTCCGGGGGCGAAAAACTGTTTTTT

j_gene: TRBJ1-2
v_gene: TRBV3-1
d_gene: TRBD1
abundance: many
CDR3aa: CASSLRDRRHYGYTF
CDR3nt: TGTGCCAGCAGCCTCCGGGACAGGCGTCACTATGGCTACACCTTC

j_gene: TRBJ1-6
v_gene: TRBV9
d_gene: NA
abundance: NA
CDR3aa: CASSVDPSGQHNSPLHF
CDR3nt: TGTGCCAGCAGCGTAGATCCCTCGGGACAACATAATTCACCCCTCCACTTT

j_gene: TRBJ2-7
v_gene: TRBV5-1
d_gene: NA
abundance: few
CDR3aa: CASSLEPTSSYEQYF
CDR3nt: TGCGCCAGCAGCTTGGAGCCGACAAGCTCCTACGAGCAGTACTTC

j_gene: TRBJ2-2
v_gene: TRBV7-8
d_gene: TRBD2
abundance: NA
CDR3aa: CASSLIGGRTRELFF
CDR3nt: TGTGCCAGCAGCTTAATCGGGGGGAGGACCAGGGAGCTGTTTTTT

j_gene: TRBJ2-5
v_gene: TRBV3-1
d_gene: NA
abundance: NA
CDR3aa: CASSRPGRPETQYF
CDR3nt: TGTGCCAGCAGCCGGCCGGGACGACCAGAGACCCAGTACTTC

j_gene: TRBJ2-3
v_gene: TRBV18
d_gene: NA
abundance: NA
CDR3aa: CASSPNRDSTDTQYF
CDR3nt: TGTGCCAGCTCACCCAACAGGGATAGCACAGATACGCAGTATTTT

j_gene: TRBJ2-1
v_gene: TRBV9
d_gene: NA
abundance: NA
CDR3aa: CASSVGTAPMGTNEQFF
CDR3nt: TGTGCCAGCAGCGTGGGAACAGCCCCAATGGGGACCAATGAGCAGTTCTTC

j_gene: TRBJ2-1
v_gene: TRBV11-2
d_gene: TRBD2
abundance: few
CDR3aa: CASSFRPRLAGMFF
CDR3nt: TGTGCCAGCAGCTTTCGACCCCGGCTAGCGGGTATGTTCTTC

j_gene: TRBJ2-3
v_gene: TRBV20-1
d_gene: TRBD1
abundance: NA
CDR3aa: CSARRGQVTDTQYF
CDR3nt: TGCAGTGCTAGGAGGGGGCAAGTCACAGATACGCAGTATTTT